The 11 T cell receptor beta chains presented below share a single source sample, sequenced in a study of blood T cell repertoires in COVID-19. Method: immunoSEQ multiplex PCR; TCRdb's copy keeps in-frame clones and lacks some. The table records about 190,000 clones, more than 75% of them present only once. Sequencing used PBMCs or T cells enriched from blood (not recorded which). Receptors originate from a woman between 50 and 59 years old with acute COVID-19.

Many counts were recorded for this clone. This rearrangement joins TRBV7-2 to TRBJ1-2; D may be TRBD1 (5 bases). The CDR3 covers 15 residues. The V and J ends lost 3 bases and 4 bases respectively, with 15 bases between them. Germline V CDR1 and CDR2: SGHTA, FQGNSA. This CDR3 is CASSFTGGGSYGYTF. The CDR3 nucleotides read TGTGCCAGCAGCTTTACAGGTGGTGGGTCCTATGGCTACACCTTC.

The V gene is TRBV6-2 or TRBV6-3, the J gene TRBJ1-5, with a possible D match to TRBD1 (6 bases). CDR1 is MNHEY, CDR2 SVGEGT, per germline. Trimming cost V 5 bases and J 6 bases, with 14 bases left between them. The CDR3 sequence is 14 residues long. CDR3 protein: CASSTGNGRQPQHF. The CDR3 DNA reads TGTGCCAGCAGTACAGGGAACGGACGTCAGCCCCAGCATTTT.

This clone was observed a few times. The chain carries TRBV6-4 and TRBJ1-1; 8 bases match TRBD1. Unmatched junction bases numbered 3, after V lost 5 bases and J lost 4 bases. The CDR3 contains 13 residues. From germline, CDR1 is MRHNA and CDR2 SNTAGT. CDR3 protein: CASSSDRGTEAFF. The CDR3 region has the DNA TGTGCCAGCAGTTCAGACAGGGGCACTGAAGCTTTCTTT.

The chain is built from TRBV5-6 and TRBJ1-2; 8 positions match TRBD1. This CDR3 is built from 16 residues. Trimming at V came to 0 bases and at J to 4 bases, leaving 8 bases not matched to a gene. Germline-derived CDR1 and CDR2 are SGHDT and YYEEEE. The CDR3 protein is CASSLGGDRFGYGYTF. The DNA of the CDR3 is TGTGCCAGCAGCTTGGGAGGGGACAGGTTCGGCTATGGCTACACCTTC.

This clone showed up just once. The gene calls are TRBV21-1 and TRBJ1-5. TRBV21-1 is shown as a pseudogene. The CDR3 covers 18 residues. The CDR3 nucleotides are TGTGCCAGCAGCAAAGACATAGGGCGGGACTGCGCAGATCAGCCCCAGCATTTT. It codes for CASSKDIGRDCADQPQHF.

Only a few counts were recorded for this clone. The chain links TRBV10-1 to TRBJ1-1; TRBD1 is a possible D gene (6 bases). The CDR3 has 13 residues. Germline CDR1 and CDR2: WNHNN and SYGVQD (reference sequence). The germline V and J ends were trimmed by 6 bases and 1 base, with 9 bases remaining between them. CDR3 sequence reads: CASRGQPNTEAFF. DNA for the CDR3: TGCGCCAGCAGGGGACAACCGAACACTGAAGCTTTCTTT.

This clone was counted only a few times. The chain employs TRBV6-5 and TRBJ1-2, with a possible D match to TRBD1 (6 bases). CDR1 is MNHEY, CDR2 SVGAGI, per germline. V was shortened by 3 bases and J by 5 bases, with 13 bases between the two germline ends. CDR3 length: 14 amino acids. CDR3 sequence (DNA): TGTGCCAGCAGTTATGGCAGGGGAGGGTATGGCTACACCTTC. Amino acids: CASSYGRGGYGYTF.

The CDR3 loop is CSVEDLAGFTYNEQFF. As DNA, the CDR3 is TGCAGCGTTGAAGACCTAGCGGGGTTCACCTACAATGAGCAGTTCTTC. The rearrangement joins TRBV29-1 to TRBJ2-1, with 9 positions matching TRBD2. Germline V lookup: CDR1 SQVTM, CDR2 ANQGSEA. J was trimmed by 2 bases and V by 0 bases; bases with no gene match: 5. The CDR3 consists of 16 residues.

This clone was seen only a few times. The J gene is TRBJ2-3, the V gene TRBV3-1 (or the pseudogene TRBV3-2); no clear D. CDR3 length equals 14 residues. Trimming removed 1 base from V and 4 bases from J, with 9 bases in between. Germline CDR1 is LGHDT and CDR2 is YNNKEL (reference sequence). The DNA for the CDR3 is TGTGCCAGCAGCCAAGCCAGCGCGGCAGATACGCAGTATTTT. The encoded protein is CASSQASAADTQYF.

V gene TRBV5-4 combines with J gene TRBJ2-2, with D possibly matching TRBD1 (6 bases). Looked up from germline, CDR1 is SGHNT and CDR2 is YYREEE (reference sequence). This CDR3 is 14 amino acids long. The V end lost 4 bases, the J end lost 2 bases, and 9 bases lay between the germline ends. CDR3 sequence: CASSLTGNTGELFF. In DNA, the CDR3 is TGTGCCAGCAGCCTGACAGGAAACACCGGGGAGCTGTTTTTT.

J is TRBJ1-5 and V is TRBV6-2 or TRBV6-3, with D possibly TRBD1 on 5 matching bases. The germline gives CDR1 MNHEY, CDR2 SVGEGT. The CDR3 spans 16 residues. V was shortened by 4 bases and J by 0 bases, with 13 bases between the two germline ends. The CDR3 here is CASSWVTAHSNQPQHF. The CDR3 DNA reads as TGTGCCAGCAGTTGGGTGACAGCTCATAGCAATCAGCCCCAGCATTTT.